This T cell receptor beta chain was identified in a study of cytomegalovirus exposure and HLA in healthy donors. Researchers ran the PCR with 60 Vbeta and 13 Jbeta primers. The assay was immunoSEQ multiplex PCR, and TCRdb's table has in-frame clones only and misses some. The sample table includes about 70,000 clones. On this clone: The target antigen is unknown.

General study points: The classifier was said to identify cytomegalovirus status with high specificity and sensitivity.

The germline CDR1 and CDR2 sequences are MDHEN and SYDVKM. J gave up 5 bases and V 6 bases, and 13 bases lay outside the gene matches. The CDR3 has 16 residues. The TCR originated in a female donor in good health and CMV-seropositive. The chain combines TRBV28 with TRBJ2-5; 9 bases line up with TRBD1. The specimen sequenced was PBMCs. This CDR3 is CASSPRQGGRGETQYF. DNA of the CDR3: TGTGCCAGCAGCCCTCGACAGGGGGGAAGGGGGGAGACCCAGTACTTC.